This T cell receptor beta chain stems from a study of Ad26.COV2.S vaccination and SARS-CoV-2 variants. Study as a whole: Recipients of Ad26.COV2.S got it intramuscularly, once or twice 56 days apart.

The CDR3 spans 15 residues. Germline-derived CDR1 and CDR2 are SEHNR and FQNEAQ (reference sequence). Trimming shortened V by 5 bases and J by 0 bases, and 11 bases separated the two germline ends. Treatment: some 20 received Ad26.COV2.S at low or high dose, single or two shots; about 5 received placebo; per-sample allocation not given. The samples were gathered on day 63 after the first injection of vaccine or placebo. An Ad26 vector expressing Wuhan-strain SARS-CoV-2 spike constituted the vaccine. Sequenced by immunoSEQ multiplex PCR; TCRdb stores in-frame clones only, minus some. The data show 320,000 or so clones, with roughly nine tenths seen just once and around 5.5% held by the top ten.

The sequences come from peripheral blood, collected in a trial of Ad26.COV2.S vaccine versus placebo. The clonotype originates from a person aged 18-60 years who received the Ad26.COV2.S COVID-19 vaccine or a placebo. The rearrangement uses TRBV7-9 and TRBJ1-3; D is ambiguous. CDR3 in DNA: TGTGCCAGCAGCGCACAGACCAGCTCTGGAAACACCATATATTTT. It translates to CASSAQTSSGNTIYF.